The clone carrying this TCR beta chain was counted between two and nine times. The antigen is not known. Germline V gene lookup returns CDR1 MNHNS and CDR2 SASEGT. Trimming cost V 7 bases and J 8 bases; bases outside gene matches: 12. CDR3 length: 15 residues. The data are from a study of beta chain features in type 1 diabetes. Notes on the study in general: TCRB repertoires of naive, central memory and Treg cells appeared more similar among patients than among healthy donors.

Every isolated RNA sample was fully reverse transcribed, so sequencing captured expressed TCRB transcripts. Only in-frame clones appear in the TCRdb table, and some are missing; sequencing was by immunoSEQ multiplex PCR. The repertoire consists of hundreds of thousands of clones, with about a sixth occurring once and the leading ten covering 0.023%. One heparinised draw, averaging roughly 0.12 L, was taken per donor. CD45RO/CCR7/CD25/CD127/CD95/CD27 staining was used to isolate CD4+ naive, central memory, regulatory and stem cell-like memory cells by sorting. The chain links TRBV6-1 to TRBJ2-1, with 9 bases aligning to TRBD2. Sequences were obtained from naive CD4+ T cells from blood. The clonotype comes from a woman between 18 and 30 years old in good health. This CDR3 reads CASTDGSSGRDEQFF. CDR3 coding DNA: TGTGCCAGCACCGATGGGAGTAGCGGGAGAGATGAGCAGTTCTTC.